Below are 6 T cell receptor beta chains sequenced from a single sample in a study of identical twins. MiXCR, applied by TCRdb to the 5' RACE reads, yields one record per CDR3 protein. The data contain about 390,000 distinct CDR3 sequences, 7% to 9.5% of them singletons. Material: naive T cells sorted from blood. The receptors originated from a woman aged 50 to 60 in good health.

This clonotype has only a few counts. The chain links TRBV6-5 to TRBJ2-7; D perhaps matches TRBD2 (5 bases). The germline V gene has CDR1 MNHEY and CDR2 SVGAGI. Trimming pared 0 bases from V and 6 bases from J, leaving 9 bases between. This CDR3 contains 13 residues. This chain's CDR3 is CASSYSTGGEQYF. The CDR3 DNA reads as TGTGCCAGCAGTTACTCGACCGGAGGCGAGCAGTACTTC.

This clonotype has only a few counts. This chain links TRBV20-1 with TRBJ2-5; D gene ambiguous. The CDR3 is 13 amino acids. Germline CDR1 is DFQATT and CDR2 is SNEGSKA (reference sequence). The V and J ends lost 0 bases and 2 bases respectively, with 7 bases between them. This CDR3 is CSARDNGQETQYF. In nucleotides, the CDR3 is TGCAGTGCTAGAGATAACGGGCAAGAGACCCAGTACTTC.

This chain joins TRBV5-1 and TRBJ1-3; D not resolved. Germline V lookup: CDR1 SGHRS, CDR2 YFSETQ. Trimming stripped 2 bases from V and 0 bases from J, with 9 bases between. The CDR3 consists of 15 residues. This CDR3 reads CASSLSMDSGNTIYF. The DNA for the CDR3 is TGCGCCAGCAGCTTAAGCATGGACTCTGGAAACACCATATATTTT.

This clonotype was counted ten times or more. DNA of the CDR3: TGTGCCAGCAGCCAGACACAAGAAGAGACCCAGTACTTC. Its translation is CASSQTQEETQYF. This chain joins TRBV4-2 and TRBJ2-5; the D is unclear. The germline gives CDR1 LGHNA, CDR2 YNFKEQ. V was clipped by 3 bases and J by 3 bases, with 8 bases between them. This CDR3 region has 13 residues.

This clonotype was counted at least ten times. The genes are TRBV2 and TRBJ2-7; tentatively, D is TRBD1 (6 bases). Per germline, CDR1 SNHLY and CDR2 FYNNEI. The V gene lost 5 bases and the J gene lost 6 bases, with 11 bases spanning the gap. This CDR3 has 12 residues. The DNA of the CDR3 is TGTGCCAGCAGTTTACAGGGTGGCGAGCAGTACGTC. Its protein is CASSLQGGEQYV.

This clonotype was seen many times. The chain is built from TRBV19 and TRBJ2-2; D is uncertain. V was shortened by 6 bases and J by 8 bases, with 16 bases between the two germline ends. This CDR3 spans 14 amino acids. Germline lookup yields CDR1 LNHDA and CDR2 SQIVND (reference sequence). CDR3 nucleotides: TGTGCCAGTAGGAGACCTACAGTTTGGGGGGAGCTGTTTTTT. It codes for CASRRPTVWGELFF.